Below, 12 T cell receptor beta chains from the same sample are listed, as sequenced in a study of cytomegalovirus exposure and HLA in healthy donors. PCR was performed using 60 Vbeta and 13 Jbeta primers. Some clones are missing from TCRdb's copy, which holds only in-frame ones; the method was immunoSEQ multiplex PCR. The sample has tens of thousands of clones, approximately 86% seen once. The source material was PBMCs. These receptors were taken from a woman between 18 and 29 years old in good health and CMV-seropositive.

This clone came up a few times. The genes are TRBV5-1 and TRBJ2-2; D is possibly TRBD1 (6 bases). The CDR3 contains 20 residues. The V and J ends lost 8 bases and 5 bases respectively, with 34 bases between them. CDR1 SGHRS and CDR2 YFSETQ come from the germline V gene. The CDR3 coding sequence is TGCGCCAGGAACAACCAGGGACATTCGTCAACACCCTTTAGTACCGGGGAGCTGTTTTTT. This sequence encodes CARNNQGHSSTPFSTGELFF.

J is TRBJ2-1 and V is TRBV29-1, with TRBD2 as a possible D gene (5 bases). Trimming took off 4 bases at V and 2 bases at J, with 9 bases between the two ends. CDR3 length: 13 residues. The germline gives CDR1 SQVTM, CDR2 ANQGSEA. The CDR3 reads CSVGPGTYNEQFF. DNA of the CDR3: TGCAGCGTTGGACCGGGGACCTACAATGAGCAGTTCTTC.

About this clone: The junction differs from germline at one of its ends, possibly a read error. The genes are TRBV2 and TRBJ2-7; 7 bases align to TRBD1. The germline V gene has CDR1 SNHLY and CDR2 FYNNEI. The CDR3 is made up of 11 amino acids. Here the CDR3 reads CASAGPQGSTF. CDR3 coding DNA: TGTGCCAGCGCCGGGCCACAGGGGTCTACCTTC.

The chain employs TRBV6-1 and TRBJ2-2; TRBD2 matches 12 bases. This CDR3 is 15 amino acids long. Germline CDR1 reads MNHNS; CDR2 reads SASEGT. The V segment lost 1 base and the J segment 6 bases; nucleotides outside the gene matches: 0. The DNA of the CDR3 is TGTGCCAGCAGTGAAGGACTAGCGGGAGCCGGGGAGCTGTTTTTT. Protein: CASSEGLAGAGELFF.

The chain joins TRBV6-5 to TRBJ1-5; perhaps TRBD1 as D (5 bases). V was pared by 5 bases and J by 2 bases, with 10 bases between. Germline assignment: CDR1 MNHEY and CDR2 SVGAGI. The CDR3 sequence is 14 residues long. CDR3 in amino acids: CASSQGGGNQPQHF. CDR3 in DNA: TGTGCCAGCAGTCAGGGAGGGGGCAATCAGCCCCAGCATTTT.

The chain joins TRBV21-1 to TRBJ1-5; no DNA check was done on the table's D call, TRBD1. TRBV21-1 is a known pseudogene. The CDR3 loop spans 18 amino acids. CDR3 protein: CASSKGSILFHSNQPQHF. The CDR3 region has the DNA TGTGCCAGCAGCAAAGGTTCCATTTTGTTTCATAGCAATCAGCCCCAGCATTTT.

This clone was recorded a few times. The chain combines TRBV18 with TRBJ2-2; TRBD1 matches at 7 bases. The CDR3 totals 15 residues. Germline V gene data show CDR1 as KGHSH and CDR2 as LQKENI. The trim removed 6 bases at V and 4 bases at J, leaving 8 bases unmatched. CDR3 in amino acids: CASSPDRVGTGELFF. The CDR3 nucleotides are TGTGCCAGCTCTCCAGACAGGGTCGGCACCGGGGAGCTGTTTTTT.

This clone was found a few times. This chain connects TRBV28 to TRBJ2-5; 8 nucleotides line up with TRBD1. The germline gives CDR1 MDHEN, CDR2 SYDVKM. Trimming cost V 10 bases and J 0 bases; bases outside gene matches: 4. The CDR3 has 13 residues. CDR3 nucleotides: TGTGCCATAAGGACAGGGAACCAAGAGACCCAGTACTTC. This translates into CAIRTGNQETQYF. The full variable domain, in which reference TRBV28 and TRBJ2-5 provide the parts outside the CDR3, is DVKVTQSSRYLVKRTGEKVFLECVQDMDHENMFWYRQDPGLGLRLIYFSYDVKMKEKGDIPEGYSVSREKKERFSLILESASTNQTSMYLCAIRTGNQETQYFGPGTRLLVL.

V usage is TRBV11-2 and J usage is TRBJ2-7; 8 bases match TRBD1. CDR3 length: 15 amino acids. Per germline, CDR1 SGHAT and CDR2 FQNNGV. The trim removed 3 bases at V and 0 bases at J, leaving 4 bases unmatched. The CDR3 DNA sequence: TGTGCCAGCAGCTTGTGGACAGGGAGCTCCTACGAGCAGTACTTC. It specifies CASSLWTGSSYEQYF.

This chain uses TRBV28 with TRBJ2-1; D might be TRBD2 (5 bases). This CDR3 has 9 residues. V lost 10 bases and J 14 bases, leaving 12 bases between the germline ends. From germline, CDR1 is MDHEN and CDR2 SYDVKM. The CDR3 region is CATGDSEFF. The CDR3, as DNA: TGTGCCACCGGGGATAGCGAGTTCTTC.

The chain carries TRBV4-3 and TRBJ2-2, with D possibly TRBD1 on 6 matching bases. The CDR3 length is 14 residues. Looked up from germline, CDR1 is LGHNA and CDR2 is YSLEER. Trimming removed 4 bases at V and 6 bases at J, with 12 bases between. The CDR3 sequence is CASSLFRGPGELFF. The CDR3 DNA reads TGCGCCAGCAGCCTCTTCAGGGGACCCGGGGAGCTGTTTTTT.

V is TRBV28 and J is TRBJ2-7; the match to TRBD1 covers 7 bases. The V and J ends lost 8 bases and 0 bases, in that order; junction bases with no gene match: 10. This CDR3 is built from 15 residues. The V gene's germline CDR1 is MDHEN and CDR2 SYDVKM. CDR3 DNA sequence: TGTGCCAGCGGAGGTGTGACAGGGAGCTCCTACGAGCAGTACTTC. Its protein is CASGGVTGSSYEQYF.